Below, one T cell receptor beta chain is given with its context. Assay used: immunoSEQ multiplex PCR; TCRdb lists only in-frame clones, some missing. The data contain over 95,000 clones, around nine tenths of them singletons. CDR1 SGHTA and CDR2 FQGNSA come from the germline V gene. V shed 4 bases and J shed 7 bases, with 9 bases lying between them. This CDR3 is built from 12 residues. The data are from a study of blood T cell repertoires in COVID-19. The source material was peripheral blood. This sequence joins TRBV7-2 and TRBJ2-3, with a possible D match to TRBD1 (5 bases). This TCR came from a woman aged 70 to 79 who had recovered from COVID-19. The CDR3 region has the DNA TGTGCCAGCAGCTCCACAGGATATACGCAGTATTTT. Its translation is CASSSTGYTQYF.